These T cell receptor beta chains were read from a single sample in a study of blood T cell repertoires in COVID-19. Generated by immunoSEQ multiplex PCR, the TCRdb table keeps only in-frame clones and is missing some. The sample yields 180,000 or so clones, around 83% seen once. Sequenced material: peripheral blood. These receptors were taken from a man aged 18 to 35 with acute or convalescent COVID-19. Both conserved end residues are trimmed from each CDR3. The order of the fields is V gene, J gene, clone size, CDR3 protein. Only some rows state a clone size, as once, few, many or a class for expanded clones.

TRBV24-1	TRBJ1-2	NA	ATSARGGYGYT
TRBV28	TRBJ1-4	once	ASSPGGPNEKLF
TRBV5-4	TRBJ1-1	NA	ASTATAGQGLSEAF
TRBV11-2	TRBJ2-1	NA	ASSPGSKEQF
TRBV30	TRBJ2-3	few	AWSRDYTDTQY
TRBV10-3	TRBJ1-4	NA	AISDGGEKLF
TRBV7-9	TRBJ1-5	NA	ASSQLGGPQH
TRBV2	TRBJ1-5	NA	ASDRGLRGNQPQH
TRBV4-1	TRBJ1-6	NA	ASSQDRGRRSPLH
TRBV11-2	TRBJ2-7	NA	ASSLSSYEQY
TRBV4-1	TRBJ1-1	NA	ASSQVGTANTEAF
TRBV18	TRBJ1-1	NA	ASSSRLQTGNTEAF